These T cell receptor beta chains were read from a single sample in a study of T-cell memory formation after mild COVID-19. TCRdb used MiXCR to reprocess the 5' RACE reads, holding one entry per CDR3 protein. The sample includes approximately 480,000 distinct CDR3 sequences, about 20% seen only once; the top ten take 9% to 15%. The source material was PBMCs or a T cell subset sorted from them (not recorded which). These receptors came from an adult woman who had mild COVID-19 (a few samples of this study predate the infection). Cell type and time point are not known. Both conserved end residues are part of each CDR3. The D gene is left open where the match is weak. Size values are once, few and many counts, or a class for expanded clones, and some rows have none.

TRBD1,TRBJ2-1,TRBV29-1,-,CSVDRTGGKNEQFF,TGCAGCGTTGACAGGACAGGGGGCAAAAATGAGCAGTTCTTC
TRBD1,TRBJ2-2,TRBV5-1,-,CASSPRQGDTGELFF,TGCGCCAGCAGCCCCAGGCAGGGGGACACCGGGGAGCTGTTTTTT
-,TRBJ1-4,TRBV5-1,-,CASSNTGQTNEKLFF,TGCGCCAGCAGCAATACAGGGCAAACTAATGAAAAACTGTTTTTT
-,TRBJ2-2,TRBV7-2,-,CASSLVVGTTGELFF,TGTGCCAGCAGCTTAGTGGTGGGAACAACCGGGGAGCTGTTTTTT
TRBD2,TRBJ2-1,TRBV4-2,few,CASSPEPSGVYNEQFF,TGTGCCAGCAGCCCTGAGCCCAGCGGGGTCTACAATGAGCAGTTCTTC
TRBD1,TRBJ1-4,TRBV7-6,-,CASSQTGGDEKLFF,TGTGCCAGCAGTCAGACAGGGGGCGATGAAAAACTGTTTTTT
TRBD1,TRBJ2-1,TRBV19,-,CATGQGFPYNEQFF,TGTGCCACCGGACAGGGATTCCCCTACAATGAGCAGTTCTTC
TRBD1,TRBJ2-7,TRBV24-1,few,CATSDNSGTGPYEQYF,TGTGCCACCAGTGATAACTCCGGGACAGGGCCCTACGAGCAGTACTTC
-,TRBJ2-7,TRBV7-9,few,CASSWGGHEQYF,TGTGCCAGCAGCTGGGGCGGCCACGAGCAGTACTTC
-,TRBJ1-5,TRBV7-9,-,CASSLATGPQHF,TGTGCCAGCAGCTTAGCGACCGGGCCCCAGCATTTT
-,TRBJ2-1,TRBV7-3,-,CASSFDSNNEQFF,TGTGCCAGCAGCTTCGACTCTAACAATGAGCAGTTCTTC
-,TRBJ2-4,TRBV18,-,CASSPPPPLAVQQAKNIQYF,TGTGCCAGCTCACCACCGCCGCCTTTAGCCGTCCAACAAGCCAAAAACATTCAGTACTTC
-,TRBJ2-3,TRBV6-1,many,CASSSGGRVADTQYF,TGTGCCAGCAGTAGCGGAGGCAGGGTAGCAGATACGCAGTATTTT
-,TRBJ2-2,TRBV27,-,CASRMGSLGAGELFF,TGTGCCAGCAGAATGGGATCGTTGGGGGCCGGGGAGCTGTTTTTT
TRBD1,TRBJ2-1,TRBV4-1,few,CASSRVPGQGSYNEQFF,TGCGCCAGCAGCCGGGTGCCGGGACAGGGCTCCTACAATGAGCAGTTCTTC
TRBD1,TRBJ1-2,TRBV7-9,-,CASSLAAGGTSNYGYTF,TGTGCCAGCAGCTTAGCGGCAGGGGGCACCTCTAACTATGGCTACACCTTC
TRBD2,TRBJ2-7,TRBV9,-,CASSVGSGGSYEQYF,TGTGCCAGCAGCGTAGGCAGCGGGGGATCCTACGAGCAGTACTTC
-,TRBJ2-2,TRBV7-3,-,CASSLGPTNTGELFF,TGTGCCAGCAGCTTAGGCCCGACAAACACCGGGGAGCTGTTTTTT
TRBD1,TRBJ2-7,TRBV5-1,-,CASSFDRGRGEQYF,TGCGCCAGCAGCTTCGACAGGGGTCGGGGCGAGCAGTACTTC
-,TRBJ1-2,TRBV5-6,few,CASTIDRSYGYTF,TGTGCCAGCACCATCGACAGGTCCTATGGCTACACCTTC
TRBD2,TRBJ2-7,TRBV27,-,CASSFRLAGGIYEQYF,TGTGCCAGCAGTTTCCGGCTAGCGGGAGGTATCTACGAGCAGTACTTC
-,TRBJ1-3,TRBV12-3/TRBV12-4,-,CASSFSSGNTIYF,TGTGCCAGCAGTTTTAGTTCTGGAAACACCATATATTTT
TRBD1,TRBJ2-7,TRBV2,-,CASSPDRGSTYEQYF,TGTGCCAGCAGTCCGGACAGGGGGTCGACCTACGAGCAGTACTTC
TRBD2,TRBJ2-3,TRBV7-2,few,CASSLVGLVSDTQYF,TGTGCCAGCAGCTTAGTCGGACTAGTGTCAGATACGCAGTATTTT
TRBD2,TRBJ2-2,TRBV7-2,few,CASSLARGGVTGELFF,TGTGCCAGCAGCTTAGCAAGGGGAGGGGTCACCGGGGAGCTGTTTTTT
TRBD1,TRBJ1-1,TRBV11-1,-,CASRSQGENTEAFF,TGTGCCAGCAGATCACAGGGGGAGAACACTGAAGCTTTCTTT
TRBD1,TRBJ1-4,TRBV5-1,few,CASSRQGLNEKLFF,TGCGCCAGCAGCCGACAGGGGCTTAATGAAAAACTGTTTTTT
TRBD1,TRBJ2-3,TRBV7-9,many,CASSLGTDSTDTQYF,TGTGCCAGCAGCCTGGGGACAGACAGCACAGATACGCAGTATTTT
-,TRBJ2-1,TRBV24-1,many,CATSGTGSEQFF,TGTGCCACCAGTGGAACAGGGAGTGAGCAGTTCTTC
TRBD1,TRBJ1-1,TRBV7-2,many,CASSLGSGGTEAFF,TGTGCCAGCAGCTTAGGGTCAGGGGGCACTGAAGCTTTCTTT
-,TRBJ2-1,TRBV5-6,many,CASSSISYNEQFF,TGTGCCAGCAGCTCTATTTCCTACAATGAGCAGTTCTTC
-,TRBJ2-1,TRBV7-3,-,CASSLVSGDYYNEQFF,TGTGCCAGCAGCTTAGTTTCAGGGGACTACTACAATGAGCAGTTCTTC
TRBD2,TRBJ2-3,TRBV4-2,many,CASSQGGASGGADTQYF,TGTGCCAGCAGCCAAGGTGGGGCTAGCGGGGGGGCAGATACGCAGTATTTT
-,TRBJ2-7,TRBV21-1,-,CASSQWEGVYEQYF,TGTGCCAGCAGCCAATGGGAAGGGGTCTACGAGCAGTACTTC
TRBD1,TRBJ1-2,TRBV6-5,few,CASSTPGQGTYGYTF,TGTGCCAGCAGTACCCCGGGACAGGGCACTTATGGCTACACCTTC
-,TRBJ2-3,TRBV30,-,CAWRHGYSIGTDTQYF,TGTGCCTGGAGGCATGGATATTCCATAGGCACAGATACGCAGTATTTT
-,TRBJ2-5,TRBV27,-,CASSLVWRAQETQYF,TGTGCCAGCAGTTTGGTCTGGAGAGCTCAAGAGACCCAGTACTTC
TRBD1,TRBJ2-7,TRBV20-1,-,CSARGTGNEQYF,TGCAGTGCCAGAGGGACAGGCAACGAGCAGTACTTC
-,TRBJ2-2,TRBV27,few,CASNVRGVTGELFF,TGTGCCAGCAACGTCAGGGGGGTCACCGGGGAGCTGTTTTTT
TRBD1,TRBJ2-7,TRBV25-1,few,CASKPSGTGTYEQYF,TGTGCCAGCAAACCCTCCGGGACAGGGACCTACGAGCAGTACTTC
-,TRBJ1-5,TRBV11-2,few,CASSPLTGIGQPQHF,TGTGCCAGCAGCCCCCTGACAGGAATTGGTCAGCCCCAGCATTTT
-,TRBJ2-4,TRBV12-3/TRBV12-4,-,CASTSGSTRYF,TGTGCCAGCACCTCTGGCAGCACGCGGTACTTC
TRBD1,TRBJ1-2,TRBV20-1,-,CSASVAGTVGYTF,TGCAGTGCTAGTGTCGCCGGGACAGTAGGCTACACCTTC
TRBD2,TRBJ2-1,TRBV9,many,CASSAYAGAVYNEQFF,TGTGCCAGCAGCGCCTATGCGGGAGCGGTCTACAATGAGCAGTTCTTC
TRBD2,TRBJ2-3,TRBV3-1,-,CASSQGYIAGVTDTQYF,TGTGCCAGCAGCCAGGGATACATAGCGGGGGTCACAGATACGCAGTATTTT
TRBD1,TRBJ1-1,TRBV5-5,few,CASSSPGQRLNTEAFF,TGTGCCAGCAGCTCTCCGGGACAGAGATTGAACACTGAAGCTTTCTTT
-,TRBJ2-7,TRBV20-1,-,CSASARGAYEQYF,TGCAGTGCTAGCGCACGCGGGGCCTACGAGCAGTACTTC
-,TRBJ1-3,TRBV5-1,few,CASSLVGDSGNTIYF,TGCGCCAGCAGCTTGGTGGGCGACTCTGGAAACACCATATATTTT
-,TRBJ2-1,TRBV7-7,once,CASSLNLEASWNEQFF,TGTGCTAGCAGCTTAAATTTAGAGGCTAGTTGGAATGAGCAGTTCTTC
-,TRBJ2-7,TRBV13,-,CASSSTQGLAYEQYF,TGTGCCAGCAGCTCCACACAGGGTCTCGCCTACGAGCAGTACTTC
-,TRBJ1-6,TRBV15,-,CATSRGSVSNSPLHF,TGTGCCACCAGCAGAGGGTCGGTTTCTAATTCACCCCTCCACTTT
TRBD2,TRBJ2-7,TRBV7-2,many,CASSLSRAGGLSYEQYF,TGTGCCAGCAGCTTAAGCAGGGCGGGAGGTCTCTCCTACGAGCAGTACTTC
TRBD1,TRBJ1-5,TRBV5-1,-,CASSATGVNQPQHF,TGCGCCAGCAGCGCTACAGGGGTTAATCAGCCCCAGCATTTT
-,TRBJ2-1,TRBV7-9,-,CASSLAASGEQFF,TGTGCCAGCAGCTTAGCTGCAAGCGGGGAGCAGTTCTTC
-,TRBJ2-7,TRBV4-2,-,CASSQDRPYEQYF,TGTGCCAGCAGCCAAGATAGGCCCTACGAGCAGTACTTC
TRBD1,TRBJ1-6,TRBV5-1,-,CASSRDREFGGTYNSPLHF,TGCGCCAGCAGCCGGGACAGGGAGTTTGGAGGTACCTATAATTCACCCCTCCACTTT
TRBD2,TRBJ2-3,TRBV9,-,CASSSLSGRGTDTQYF,TGTGCCAGCAGCTCCCTTAGCGGGAGAGGAACAGATACGCAGTATTTT
-,TRBJ2-5,TRBV4-1,-,CASSQDRTEETQYF,TGCGCCAGCAGCCAAGACAGGACAGAGGAGACCCAGTACTTC
TRBD2,TRBJ2-1,TRBV7-3,few,CASSIGTSILNEQFF,TGTGCCAGCAGCATTGGGACTAGCATACTCAATGAGCAGTTCTTC